What follows is one T cell receptor beta chain and its context. This entry comes from a study of cytomegalovirus exposure and HLA in healthy donors. The donors (healthy individuals) were bone marrow donors. PCR employed 60 Vbeta and 13 Jbeta primers. Assay: immunoSEQ multiplex PCR; the TCRdb copy retains only in-frame clones and omits some. The sample shows approximately 160,000 clones, 77% of them seen only once. V gave up 0 bases and J gave up 0 bases, with 6 bases separating them. CDR1 SGHRS and CDR2 YFSETQ come from the germline V gene. The length of the CDR3 is 14 residues. The genes are TRBV5-1 and TRBJ1-1; D unclear. This TCR came from a male donor in good health and CMV-seropositive. Material for sequencing was PBMCs. The CDR3 reads CASSLDSMNTEAFF. CDR3 DNA sequence: TGCGCCAGCAGCTTGGACTCCATGAACACTGAAGCTTTCTTT.